This is a list of T cell receptor beta chains from one sample in a study of T cell responses to AZD1222 COVID-19 vaccine. Using immunoSEQ multiplex PCR, the repertoire was profiled, and TCRdb retains in-frame clones only, with some absent. The repertoire consists of roughly 80,000 clones, with around nine tenths occurring once and the leading ten covering about 3.1%. This sample comprised peripheral blood, obtained 28 days after the second AZD1222 dose. The receptors shown here come from an adult who received the AZD1222 COVID-19 vaccine. Each CDR3 is given with its conserved first and last residue. Each record gives: clone size, J gene, CDR3 length, V gene, D gene, CDR3 DNA, CDR3 protein. A D gene is named only where the DNA matches it firmly. Clone size is not always given. Where it is, it says once, few, many or a class for expanded clones.

. | TRBJ1-1 | 12 | TRBV5-1 | . | TGCGCCAGCAGACGGACGGAGGATGAAGCTTTCTTT | CASRRTEDEAFF
. | TRBJ1-2 | 13 | TRBV6-1 | . | TGTGCCAGCAGTGAAGAATCCAGGGCTGGCTACACCTTC | CASSEESRAGYTF
. | TRBJ2-1 | 17 | TRBV4-2 | . | TGTGCCAGCAGCCAAGAAGGGTGGGGGACTGGGCTGGATGAGCAGTTCTTC | CASSQEGWGTGLDEQFF
. | TRBJ1-1 | 12 | TRBV11-1 | . | TGTGCCAGCAGCCTCTCGCACACTGAAGCTTTCTTT | CASSLSHTEAFF
few | TRBJ2-3 | 15 | TRBV5-1 | . | TGCGCCAGCAGCATAGGGGGCGCGGGGGAAGATACGCAGTATTTT | CASSIGGAGEDTQYF
. | TRBJ1-1 | 15 | TRBV11-3 | . | TGTGCCAGCAGCTTAATGGGGGGCATGAACACTGAAGCTTTCTTT | CASSLMGGMNTEAFF
once | TRBJ2-7 | 15 | TRBV5-4 | . | TGTGCCAGCAGCTTGGGGGGGGCGACAGACGGCGAGCAGTACTTC | CASSLGGATDGEQYF
. | TRBJ1-1 | 13 | TRBV13 | . | TGTGCCAGCAGCGGATGGAAGAACACTGAAGCTTTCTTT | CASSGWKNTEAFF
. | TRBJ2-7 | 15 | TRBV5-1 | TRBD2 | TGCGCCAGCAGCTTGGCCGGGACTAGGGATAACGAGCAGTACTTC | CASSLAGTRDNEQYF
. | TRBJ1-6 | 14 | TRBV9 | TRBD1 | TGTGCCAGCAGGAAGACAGGGGATAATTCACCCCTCCACTTT | CASRKTGDNSPLHF
. | TRBJ1-3 | 15 | TRBV2 | . | TGTGCCAGCAGTGTTCCACAGGCCTCTGGAAACACCATATATTTT | CASSVPQASGNTIYF
. | TRBJ2-1 | 16 | TRBV11-3 | . | TGTGCCAGCAGCTGGGGGGGCGACAGGGCCCGGAGTGAGCAGTTCTTC | CASSWGGDRARSEQFF
. | TRBJ1-3 | 13 | TRBV19 | . | TGTGCCACTGGAGAGTGGACGGGAAACACCATATATTTT | CATGEWTGNTIYF
. | TRBJ2-1 | 13 | TRBV24-1 | . | TGTGCCACCAGTGAAATCAGCTACAATGAGCAGTTCTTC | CATSEISYNEQFF
. | TRBJ2-1 | 15 | TRBV18 | . | TGTGCCAGCTCACCGGACACCAGATCCTACAATGAGCAGTTCTTC | CASSPDTRSYNEQFF
. | TRBJ1-1 | 14 | TRBV10-3 | TRBD1 | TGTGCCATCAGTGAGTCGACAGGGCGAACTGAAGCTTTCTTT | CAISESTGRTEAFF
. | TRBJ1-3 | 11 | TRBV11-3 | . | TGTGCCAGCAGGGGTGGAAACACCATATATTTT | CASRGGNTIYF
. | TRBJ2-1 | 11 | TRBV3-1/TRBV3-2 | . | TGTGCCAGCAGCCAGGCCAATGAGCAGTTCTTC | CASSQANEQFF
. | TRBJ1-2 | 12 | TRBV7-3 | . | TGTGCCAGCAGCTTGGACCCCTCGCAGCTCGCCTTC | CASSLDPSQLAF
. | TRBJ1-3 | 16 | TRBV7-9 | TRBD1 | TGTGCCAGCAGCGGTACCGGGACAGGGAGTAGAAACACCATATATTTT | CASSGTGTGSRNTIYF
. | TRBJ1-2 | 14 | TRBV21-1 | . | TGTGCCAGCAGCAGGACCCGGGCTTCTTATGGCTACACCTTC | CASSRTRASYGYTF
. | TRBJ2-5 | 13 | TRBV2 | TRBD1 | TGTGCCAGCAGGCAGGGGGTTGGAGAGACCCAGTACTTC | CASRQGVGETQYF
. | TRBJ2-3 | 15 | TRBV7-9 | . | TGTGCCAGCACCCCCCCAGTGACTAGCACAGATACGCAGTATTTT | CASTPPVTSTDTQYF
. | TRBJ2-3 | 14 | TRBV7-2 | . | TGTGCCAGCAGCTTAGAACTAGTCGGTAATACGCAGTATTTT | CASSLELVGNTQYF
. | TRBJ2-2 | 11 | TRBV20-1 | . | TGCAGTGCCCGGGTCACCGGGGAGCTGTTTTTT | CSARVTGELFF
once | TRBJ2-3 | 15 | TRBV21-1 | . | TGTGCCAGCAGCTCTCGGGACATTGACACAGATACGCAGTATTTT | CASSSRDIDTDTQYF
. | TRBJ2-6 | 15 | TRBV5-8 | . | TGTGCCAGCTCCGAGTGGCTCTCCGGGGCCAACGTCCTGACTTTC | CASSEWLSGANVLTF
. | TRBJ1-3 | 16 | TRBV10-3 | . | TGTGCCATCAGTGAGGAGCGACCGCGCTCTGGAAACACCATATATTTT | CAISEERPRSGNTIYF
. | TRBJ1-3 | 15 | TRBV11-2 | . | TGTGCCAGCAGCCCTTGGGCCCGGACTGGAAACACCATATATTTT | CASSPWARTGNTIYF
. | TRBJ1-1 | 10 | TRBV29-1 | . | TGCAGCGCATTGGTCACTGAAGCTTTCTTT | CSALVTEAFF
. | TRBJ1-5 | 14 | TRBV7-2 | . | TGTGCCAGCAGCCCACAGGGCGGCAATCAGCCCCAGCATTTT | CASSPQGGNQPQHF
. | TRBJ2-2 | 16 | TRBV2 | . | TGTGCCAGCAGTGAAACGGGGCCCGGAGACACCGGGGAGCTGTTTTTT | CASSETGPGDTGELFF
. | TRBJ2-5 | 14 | TRBV6-5 | TRBD2 | TGTGCCAGCAGTTACGGGGTAGCGGGTGAGACCCAGTACTTC | CASSYGVAGETQYF
few | TRBJ2-2 | 15 | TRBV11-2 | TRBD1 | TGTGCCAGCAGCTCAGGACAGGGGTACACCGGGGAGCTGTTTTTT | CASSSGQGYTGELFF
. | TRBJ1-1 | 12 | TRBV30 | . | TGTGCCTGGAGTGGGGGTATCACTGAAGCTTTCTTT | CAWSGGITEAFF
. | TRBJ1-3 | 13 | TRBV29-1 | . | TGCAGCGTTGTTCCGACACCTGGAAACACCATATATTTT | CSVVPTPGNTIYF
few | TRBJ2-7 | 11 | TRBV29-1 | . | TGCAGCGTTGAAGGTGAAGACGAGCAGTACTTC | CSVEGEDEQYF
. | TRBJ1-2 | 14 | TRBV10-3 | . | TGTGCCATCAGTGGGGGACGTGACCAAGATGGCTACACCTTC | CAISGGRDQDGYTF
once | TRBJ1-5 | 16 | TRBV19 | TRBD1 | TGTGCCAGTAGTGGATTCCGACAGGGGAACGATCAGCCCCAGCATTTT | CASSGFRQGNDQPQHF
. | TRBJ2-1 | 12 | TRBV11-3 | . | TGTGCCAGCAGCCCCACCCCCCATGAGCAGTTCTTC | CASSPTPHEQFF
once | TRBJ2-1 | 13 | TRBV5-4 | . | TGTGCCAGCTCACTGGCGTTGGGAAATGAGCAGTTCTTC | CASSLALGNEQFF
once | TRBJ1-2 | 13 | TRBV29-1 | . | TGCAGCGTTGAAGCGATTATAGGGGATGGCTACACCTTC | CSVEAIIGDGYTF
. | TRBJ1-2 | 17 | TRBV13 | . | TGTGCCAGCAGCTTAGGGGGTTTAGGGGCTGGTTACTATGGCTACACCTTC | CASSLGGLGAGYYGYTF
once | TRBJ2-3 | 13 | TRBV7-2 | . | TGTGCCAGCAGCTCCCTTTGGGCGGATACGCAGTATTTT | CASSSLWADTQYF
. | TRBJ1-3 | 13 | TRBV11-2 | . | TGTGCCAGCAGCCCAGATCCAGCAAACACCATATATTTT | CASSPDPANTIYF
. | TRBJ2-7 | 16 | TRBV7-9 | TRBD2 | TGTGCCAGCAGTCCGCGGGGGGCTAGCGGGAGGTACGAGCAGTACTTC | CASSPRGASGRYEQYF
. | TRBJ2-7 | 15 | TRBV5-4 | TRBD2 | TGTGCCAGCAGCTTTGGACTAGCGGGTACCTACGAGCAGTACTTC | CASSFGLAGTYEQYF
. | TRBJ1-2 | 15 | TRBV11-3 | TRBD1 | TGTGCCAGCAGCCGGGACAGGGAGACTAACTATGGCTACACCTTC | CASSRDRETNYGYTF
. | TRBJ2-1 | 14 | TRBV19 | . | TGTGCCAGTAATCGTAGGGGGGGAAACAATGAGCAGTTCTTC | CASNRRGGNNEQFF
. | TRBJ1-2 | 14 | TRBV11-2 | . | TGTGCCAGCAGCTTACAGGCAGCCAATTATGGCTACACCTTC | CASSLQAANYGYTF